What follows is one T cell receptor beta chain and its context. The data were obtained in a study of shared clonotypes between healthy human individuals. Germline-derived CDR1 and CDR2 are WSHSY and SAAADI. Trimming pared 7 bases from V and 3 bases from J, leaving 7 bases between. CDR3 length: 12 residues. Every donor, a Caucasian adult, lived in Nashville, Tennessee. The authors distributed each subset's genomic DNA evenly over several immunoSEQ plates. Profiling relied on immunoSEQ multiplex PCR, and the TCRdb table lists in-frame clones only, not all of them. The sample includes about 520,000 clones, about 85% of them seen just once.

Sequencing input: PBMCs. The chain couples TRBV10-2 to TRBJ1-5; the D is unclear. This sequence originates from a woman aged 35 to 49 in good health. Some clones in this sample may be carry-over from other donors' samples. CDR3 bases: TGCGCCAGCACGGTGGCCAATCAGCCCCAGCATTTT. Its protein product is CASTVANQPQHF.